The 29 T cell receptor beta chains presented below share a single source sample, sequenced in a study of beta chain features in type 1 diabetes. Whole-study findings and limits: All four CD4+ subsets from Type 1 diabetes patients carried moderately but significantly shorter TCRB CDR3s.

The authors reverse transcribed all of the isolated RNA, so sequencing captured expressed TCRB transcripts. Assay used: immunoSEQ multiplex PCR; TCRdb lists only in-frame clones, some missing. The sample consists of hundreds of thousands of clones, around an eighth of them appearing once. Their recognized antigens are unknown. Sequencing was carried out using naive CD4+ T cells from blood. The receptors stem from a man between 18 and 35 years old with type 1 diabetes.

This clone was seen only a few times. For the CDR3, the DNA is TGTGCCAGCAGCACCGGGACTAGCGGGAAGCAGTTCTTC. Translated: CASSTGTSGKQFF. The gene calls are TRBV11-2 and TRBJ2-1, with 13 positions matching TRBD2. V lost 5 bases to trimming and J lost 11 bases; unmatched junction nucleotides: 3. The germline V gene encodes CDR1 SGHAT and CDR2 FQNNGV. The CDR3 consists of 13 residues. Supplemented by reference TRBV11-2 and TRBJ2-1, the full variable domain reads EAGVAQSPRYKIIEKRQSVAFWCNPISGHATLYWYQQILGQGPKLLIQFQNNGVVDDSQLPKDRFSAERLKGVDSTLKIQPAKLEDSAVYLCASSTGTSGKQFFGPGTRLTVL.

Of note for this clone: At one end, the junction sequence differs from germline, possibly due to a read error. The rearrangement joins TRBV7-7 to TRBJ2-2; 9 nucleotides agree with TRBD1. Germline loops: CDR1 SSHAT, CDR2 FNYEAQ (reference sequence). The CDR3 runs 16 residues. CDR3 nucleotide sequence: TGTGCTAGCAGCTTAACAGGGGGCACTCGCACCGGGGAGCTGTTTTTT. Its protein is CASSLTGGTRTGELFF.

Points on this clone: The identical CDR3 is also encoded by other nucleotide sequences in the sample. The V and J genes are TRBV28 and TRBJ1-2; D may be TRBD1 (5 bases). V lost 3 bases to trimming and J lost 5 bases, with 7 bases between them. Germline-derived CDR1 and CDR2 are MDHEN and SYDVKM. The CDR3 runs 12 residues. Written as DNA, the CDR3 is TGTGCCAGCAGTTTGCCAGGGTATGGCTACACCTTC. Amino acids: CASSLPGYGYTF.

The CDR3 DNA is TGTGCCAGCAGCCCAAGAGTACTGGTGCGGGTTACCTACAATGAGCAGTTCTTC. Translating gives CASSPRVLVRVTYNEQFF. The chain couples TRBV4-2 to TRBJ2-1; D may be TRBD2 (5 bases). CDR1 and CDR2 (germline): LGHNA, YNFKEQ. The CDR3 consists of 18 residues. The germline V and J ends were trimmed by 4 bases and 2 bases, with 21 bases remaining between them.

The sample holds a few counts of this clone. This rearrangement joins TRBV7-2 to TRBJ2-7; a weak D match, TRBD2 (6 bases). The V end lost 3 bases, the J end lost 3 bases, and 12 bases lay between the germline ends. Germline V CDR1 and CDR2: SGHTA, FQGNSA. The CDR3 has 14 residues. Here the CDR3 DNA reads TGTGCCAGCAGCTTGGAGGGGATCAACTACGAGCAGTACTTC. Protein product: CASSLEGINYEQYF.

This clone was counted between two and nine times. The V call is TRBV30, the J call TRBJ1-5; no firm D call. Per germline, CDR1 GTSNPN and CDR2 SVGIG (reference sequence). V lost 1 base and J 5 bases, leaving 12 bases between the germline ends. The CDR3 extends over 14 amino acids. CDR3 region: CAWSDPRSHQPQHF. The CDR3, as DNA: TGTGCCTGGAGTGACCCCAGGAGTCATCAGCCCCAGCATTTT.

This clone was detected only a few times. The chain is built from TRBV4-1 and TRBJ2-7, with D perhaps matching TRBD1 (8 bases). Trimming shortened V by 7 bases and J by 5 bases, and 30 bases separated the two germline ends. The CDR3 runs to 18 residues. CDR1 is MGHRA, CDR2 YSYEKL, per germline. The CDR3 coding sequence is TGCGCCAGCAAACAGGACAGGGAAAGCTCACTAGCGCCAAACGAGCAGTACTTC. It yields the protein CASKQDRESSLAPNEQYF.

V is TRBV21-1 and J is TRBJ2-7; the table names TRBD1, a call not compared with the DNA. TRBV21-1 is recorded as a pseudogene. The CDR3 is 14 amino acids. This CDR3 reads CASSHGQINYEQYF. CDR3 DNA sequence: TGTGCCAGCAGCCATGGACAGATAAACTACGAGCAGTACTTC.

This clone was detected a few times. The V and J genes are TRBV2 and TRBJ1-1, with D hard to call. V lost 7 bases, J lost 7 bases, and 13 bases lay in between. Germline V gives CDR1 SNHLY, CDR2 FYNNEI. This CDR3 spans 12 amino acids. The CDR3 DNA is TGTGCCAGCAACTTATGGGGAAATGAAGCTTTCTTT. This gives the protein CASNLWGNEAFF.

This clone was detected only a few times. The rearrangement uses TRBV4-2 and TRBJ2-1, with TRBD2 matching over 11 bases. The CDR3 is 19 residues long. Per germline, CDR1 LGHNA and CDR2 YNFKEQ. V lost 5 bases, J lost 5 bases, and 17 bases stayed unmatched. CDR3 region: CASSETSGSFSPYNNEQFF. CDR3 bases: TGTGCCAGCAGCGAAACTAGCGGGAGTTTCTCGCCATATAACAATGAGCAGTTCTTC.

CDR3 nucleotide sequence: TGTGCCAGCAGCTTAGATCCGGGGGTTACGCAGACCCAGTACTTC. It translates to CASSLDPGVTQTQYF. The chain is built from TRBV7-6 and TRBJ2-5; possibly TRBD2 for D (6 bases). The germline V gene encodes CDR1 SGHVS and CDR2 FNYEAQ. This CDR3 spans 15 amino acids. Trimming removed 1 base from V and 6 bases from J, with 15 bases in between.

The chain is built from TRBV30 and TRBJ2-3, with D tentatively TRBD1 or TRBD2 (6 bases each). Germline V gene data show CDR1 as GTSNPN and CDR2 as SVGIG (reference sequence). The CDR3 sequence is 12 residues long. The ends were cut back, 2 bases at V and 6 bases at J, with 9 bases in the middle. The CDR3 sequence: CAWSRRGDTQYF. CDR3 DNA sequence: TGTGCCTGGAGTAGGAGGGGGGATACGCAGTATTTT.

The rearrangement uses TRBV4-1 and TRBJ2-7, with D possibly matching TRBD1 (5 bases). The CDR3 is 14 residues long. Germline CDR1 reads MGHRA; CDR2 reads YSYEKL. Trimming took 1 base from V and 6 from J, leaving 13 bases between them. The CDR3 is CASSQVYQGGEQYF. CDR3 DNA sequence: TGCGCCAGCAGCCAAGTTTACCAGGGCGGCGAGCAGTACTTC.

The CDR3 region is CASSPRRDRATQYF. DNA of the CDR3: TGTGCCAGCAGCCCCCGCCGGGACAGGGCGACCCAGTACTTC. The chain links TRBV7-2 to TRBJ2-5, with TRBD1 identical over 9 bases. The CDR3 spans 14 residues. V gave up 5 bases and J gave up 7 bases; unmatched junction bases: 8. Germline CDR1 SGHTA, CDR2 FQGNSA. Drawing the rest from reference TRBV7-2 and TRBJ2-5, the complete variable domain is GAGVSQSPSNKVTEKGKDVELRCDPISGHTALYWYRQSLGQGLEFLIYFQGNSAPDKSGLPSDRFSAERTGGSVSTLTIQRTQQEDSAVYLCASSPRRDRATQYFGPGTRLLVL.

This clone was picked up a small number of times. The rearrangement links TRBV5-1 to TRBJ2-4; 11 bases align to TRBD2. The V gene's germline CDR1 is SGHRS and CDR2 YFSETQ. J lost 6 bases, V lost 0 bases, and 11 bases had no gene match. The CDR3 length is 18 residues. CDR3 sequence: CASSLGLLAGGQLNIQYF. For the CDR3, the DNA is TGCGCCAGCAGCTTGGGTCTGCTAGCGGGAGGTCAGTTAAACATTCAGTACTTC.

This clone occurred a few times. This sequence joins TRBV10-3 and TRBJ2-5; 9 bases map to TRBD2. The V gene end was trimmed by 3 bases and the J gene end by 0 bases; junction bases not matched to a gene: 2. In germline, CDR1 is ENHRY, CDR2 SYGVKD. The CDR3 covers 15 residues. CDR3 protein: CAISDVAGDQETQYF. The CDR3 nucleotides read TGTGCCATCAGTGACGTAGCGGGGGACCAAGAGACCCAGTACTTC.

This chain links TRBV29-1 with TRBJ2-2; D unresolved. Trimming stripped 7 bases from V and 1 base from J, with 16 bases between. This CDR3 is built from 15 residues. Germline CDR1 is SQVTM and CDR2 is ANQGSEA. The CDR3 loop reads CSALGPSLNTGELFF. The CDR3 bases are TGCAGCGCCCTTGGCCCTTCACTGAACACCGGGGAGCTGTTTTTT.

This clone was seen more than once but under ten times. The J gene is TRBJ2-5, the V gene TRBV30, with TRBD2 as a possible D gene (5 bases). The end of the DNA is better explained by TRBJ2-7, so the J call may be wrong. This CDR3 has 13 residues. Germline CDR1 is GTSNPN and CDR2 is SVGIG (reference sequence). Written as DNA, the CDR3 is TGTGCCTGGATGCAGAGGGTTCGTGACGAGCAGTACTTC. Protein sequence: CAWMQRVRDEQYF.

This clone was found a few times. The chain is built from TRBV5-6 and TRBJ1-1; 10 nucleotides line up with TRBD1. With V trimmed by 5 bases and J by 6 bases, 4 bases remained unmatched. Germline CDR1 and CDR2: SGHDT and YYEEEE. This CDR3 region has 13 residues. The CDR3 bases are TGTGCCAGCAGGGACAGGGGGACGGCTGAAGCTTTCTTT. It codes for CASRDRGTAEAFF.

This chain connects TRBV7-9 to TRBJ2-7; D perhaps matches TRBD1 (6 bases). This CDR3 has 14 amino acids. Germline-derived CDR1 and CDR2 are SEHNR and FQNEAQ (reference sequence). V lost 0 bases and J 7 bases, leaving 13 bases between the germline ends. This chain's CDR3 is CASSLAEGVGEQYF. The CDR3 nucleotides are TGTGCCAGCAGCTTAGCTGAGGGGGTAGGGGAGCAGTACTTC.

This clone has a handful of counts. This chain's CDR3 is CSVDPQGRETQYF. Here the CDR3 DNA reads TGCAGCGTTGACCCCCAGGGTAGAGAGACCCAGTACTTC. This sequence joins TRBV29-1 and TRBJ2-5; possibly TRBD1 for D (5 bases). Trimming cost V 3 bases and J 4 bases, with 12 bases left between them. From germline, CDR1 is SQVTM and CDR2 ANQGSEA. There are 13 residues in the CDR3.

This clone has a handful of counts. The chain is built from TRBV30 and TRBJ2-1, with 15 bases that match TRBD2. Germline CDR1 is GTSNPN and CDR2 is SVGIG (reference sequence). The CDR3 has 15 amino acids. With 2 bases clipped from V and 6 bases from J, the junction kept 2 bases outside the gene matches. CDR3 protein: CAWSRTSGRANEQFF. DNA for the CDR3: TGTGCCTGGAGTCGGACTAGCGGGAGGGCCAATGAGCAGTTCTTC.

This clone was seen only a few times. The chain is built from TRBV5-1 and TRBJ2-3, with D possibly being TRBD2 (6 bases). The length of the CDR3 is 18 residues. Germline loops: CDR1 SGHRS, CDR2 YFSETQ. V was clipped by 4 bases and J by 2 bases, with 23 bases between them. CDR3 DNA sequence: TGCGCCAGCAGCCTACGACCGCAGAGGGCGGGGCCCACAGATACGCAGTATTTT. It specifies CASSLRPQRAGPTDTQYF.

J is TRBJ1-4 and V is TRBV14; no definite D call. This CDR3 is 13 amino acids long. Germline CDR1 and CDR2: SGHDN and FVKESK. Trimming removed 1 base at V and 13 bases at J, with 13 bases between. The CDR3 DNA is TGTGCCAGCAGCCAAGCCGGACGGGAGGGACTGTTTTTT. Its translation is CASSQAGREGLFF.

This sequence joins TRBV5-6 and TRBJ2-5, with TRBD2 identical over 10 bases. From germline, CDR1 is SGHDT and CDR2 YYEEEE. The CDR3 is 16 amino acids. Trimming took 4 bases from V and 5 from J; bases not matched to a gene: 11. CDR3 coding DNA: TGTGCCAGCAGCCCCGGGACTAGCGCGTTCCGGGAGACCCAGTACTTC. Its protein is CASSPGTSAFRETQYF.

The chain employs TRBV29-1 and TRBJ1-1; tentative D call: TRBD1 (5 bases). The germline CDR1 and CDR2 sequences are SQVTM and ANQGSEA. The length of the CDR3 is 15 residues. V was pared by 4 bases and J by 1 base, with 16 bases between. The CDR3 DNA is TGCAGCGTTGTCCATCCGGGACTCCCGAACACTGAAGCTTTCTTT. Amino acids: CSVVHPGLPNTEAFF.

This clone came up a few times. The chain carries TRBV7-2 and TRBJ1-1; 7 nucleotides align to TRBD1. Trimming cost V 7 bases and J 0 bases; bases outside gene matches: 5. CDR3 size: 14 residues. Germline-derived CDR1 and CDR2 are SGHTA and FQGNSA. The CDR3 DNA is TGTGCCAGCAACCCGACAGGGATGAACACTGAAGCTTTCTTT. Its protein is CASNPTGMNTEAFF.

The rearrangement links TRBV7-8 to TRBJ1-5; D remains unclear. The germline V gene encodes CDR1 SGHVS and CDR2 FQNEAQ. V lost 0 bases to trimming and J lost 5 bases, with 8 bases between them. There are 14 residues in the CDR3. Written as DNA, the CDR3 is TGTGCCAGCAGCTTAGCCACAGCATATCAGCCCCAGCATTTT. Its translation: CASSLATAYQPQHF.

This clone was found a few times. At one of its ends the junction is not consistent with the germline gene, which may arise from a read error. The rearrangement links TRBV10-2 to TRBJ2-5, with D hard to call. Per germline, CDR1 WSHSY and CDR2 SAAADI. There are 13 residues in the CDR3. Here the CDR3 reads CASSESWQSKLDF. The CDR3 DNA sequence: TGCGCCAGCAGTGAGTCGTGGCAGAGCAAACTCGACTTC.